One sample yielded the 21 T cell receptor beta chains listed below, sequenced in a study of blood T cell repertoires in COVID-19. The method was immunoSEQ multiplex PCR; TCRdb's version includes in-frame clones alone and lacks a portion of them. The sample consists of some 330,000 clones, more than 85% of them appearing once. Sequencing was done on a sample of PBMCs or T cells enriched from blood (not recorded which). The receptors derive from a woman between 25 and 40 years old who had recovered from COVID-19.

V usage is TRBV18 and J usage is TRBJ1-4; no reliable D call. The CDR3 runs 15 residues. CDR1 is KGHSH and CDR2 is LQKENI in the germline V gene. V shed 3 bases and J shed 10 bases, with 18 bases lying between them. The CDR3 coding sequence is TGTGCCAGCTCACCTGGGGAGGTGGGTTTTGGAAAACTGTTTTTT. Amino acids: CASSPGEVGFGKLFF.

V gene TRBV11-3 combines with J gene TRBJ2-3; the D is unclear. V was clipped by 5 bases and J by 5 bases, with 8 bases between them. CDR1 is SGHNT, CDR2 YENEEA, per germline. CDR3 size: 12 residues. The CDR3 loop reads CASSARGDTQYF. CDR3 coding DNA: TGTGCCAGCAGCGCCCGCGGAGATACGCAGTATTTT.

The chain combines TRBV27 with TRBJ2-7; 7 bases line up with TRBD1. Germline loops: CDR1 MNHEY, CDR2 SMNVEV (reference sequence). The ends lost 6 bases at V and 2 bases at J; junction bases unmatched: 13. This CDR3 spans 16 amino acids. CDR3 sequence: CASSRLNWDRAYEQYF. CDR3 nucleotides: TGTGCCAGCAGCCGACTGAATTGGGACAGAGCCTACGAGCAGTACTTC.

V gene TRBV9 combines with J gene TRBJ1-6; TRBD1 is a possible D gene (5 bases). The length of the CDR3 is 17 residues. V shed 5 bases and J shed 2 bases, with 17 bases lying between them. CDR1 is SGDLS, CDR2 YYNGEE, per germline. As DNA, the CDR3 is TGTGCCAGCAGTGTGACAGCGCTCTCACCCTATAATTCACCCCTCCACTTT. Its translation: CASSVTALSPYNSPLHF.

J is TRBJ2-3 and V is TRBV13, with TRBD1 identical over 10 bases. The V gene end was trimmed by 5 bases and the J gene end by 1 base; junction bases not matched to a gene: 3. Germline loops: CDR1 PRHDT, CDR2 FYEKMQ (reference sequence). This CDR3 has 15 amino acids. CDR3 amino acids: CASSRQGAGTDTQYF. The CDR3 bases are TGTGCCAGCAGCCGACAGGGGGCTGGCACAGATACGCAGTATTTT.

The chain is built from TRBV5-5 and TRBJ1-3; TRBD1 is a possible D gene (6 bases). Germline V gene sequence: CDR1 SGHKS, CDR2 YYEKEE (reference sequence). The CDR3 has 16 amino acids. Trimming took 1 base from V and 0 from J, leaving 11 bases between them. The CDR3 DNA reads as TGTGCCAGCAGCTTGCGGGGGGCTGGCTCTGGAAACACCATATATTTT. Translation gives CASSLRGAGSGNTIYF.

This chain uses TRBV23-1 with TRBJ2-2, with TRBD1 identical over 10 bases. TRBV23-1 is classed as an ORF, of uncertain function. J gave up 5 bases and V 5 bases, and 8 bases lay outside the gene matches. The CDR3 loop spans 16 amino acids. The CDR3: CASSKDRGRRTGELFF. The CDR3 nucleotides read TGCGCCAGCAGTAAAGACAGGGGGCGCCGGACCGGGGAGCTGTTTTTT.

The V and J genes are TRBV9 and TRBJ1-4; a possible D gene is TRBD1 (5 bases). Trimming removed 3 bases from V and 2 bases from J, with 17 bases in between. CDR1 is SGDLS, CDR2 YYNGEE, per germline. The CDR3 loop spans 17 amino acids. This CDR3 is CASSEGVVSGTNEKLFF. The CDR3 DNA is TGTGCCAGCAGCGAGGGTGTCGTTTCAGGGACTAATGAAAAACTGTTTTTT.

The gene calls are TRBV3-1 (or the pseudogene TRBV3-2) and TRBJ1-5, with a possible D match to TRBD1 (5 bases). The CDR3 is 13 amino acids. CDR1 is LGHDT, CDR2 YNNKEL, per germline (reference sequence). Trimming cost V 3 bases and J 5 bases, with 8 bases left between them. CDR3 DNA sequence: TGTGCCAGCAGCCATTCGGGGGATCAGCCCCAGCATTTT. Its translation is CASSHSGDQPQHF.

The rearrangement uses TRBV15 and TRBJ2-1; D unresolved. Germline-derived CDR1 and CDR2 are LNHNV and YYDKDF (reference sequence). Trimming took 8 bases from V and 4 from J, leaving 9 bases between them. This CDR3 has 12 residues. The CDR3 loop is CATGPGYNEQFF. The CDR3 coding sequence is TGTGCCACCGGTCCCGGTTACAATGAGCAGTTCTTC.

The rearrangement joins TRBV2 to TRBJ2-1; 7 nucleotides align to TRBD2. The germline gives CDR1 SNHLY, CDR2 FYNNEI. V trimming: 5 bases; J trimming: 14 bases; junction bases outside the gene matches: 18. The CDR3 sequence is 15 residues long. The CDR3 region has the DNA TGTGCCAGCAGTACCCGGGAGTGGGGGGGGGAGACCGAGTTCTTC. Translated, it gives CASSTREWGGETEFF. Supplemented by reference TRBV2 and TRBJ2-1, the full variable domain reads EPEVTQTPSHQVTQMGQEVILRCVPISNHLYFYWYRQILGQKVEFLVSFYNNEISEKSEIFDDQFSVERPDGSNFTLKIRSTKLEDSAMYFCASSTREWGGETEFFGPGTRLTVL.

The gene calls are TRBV7-9 and TRBJ2-6; D is ambiguous. The germline V gene encodes CDR1 SEHNR and CDR2 FQNEAQ (reference sequence). CDR3 length: 14 residues. Trimming removed 4 bases from V and 4 bases from J, with 8 bases in between. The CDR3 nucleotides are TGTGCCAGCAGCTCGAGGCGGGGGGCCAACGTCCTGACTTTC. Residues: CASSSRRGANVLTF.

The chain couples TRBV5-4 to TRBJ1-2, with 8 nucleotides matching TRBD1. V dropped 3 bases and J dropped 8; count of bases not matched to a gene: 3. This CDR3 has 12 amino acids. Germline V gives CDR1 SGHNT, CDR2 YYREEE (reference sequence). For the CDR3, the DNA is TGTGCCAGCAGCTCGACAGGGGTAGGCTACACCTTC. Protein: CASSSTGVGYTF.

CDR3 coding DNA: TGTGCCAGCAGTTCGGGGTCAGCACTCACCGGGGAGCTGTTTTTT. This encodes CASSSGSALTGELFF. This chain links TRBV2 with TRBJ2-2; D might be TRBD2 (5 bases). V dropped 5 bases and J dropped 4 bases, with 14 bases sitting between them. The CDR3 is 15 residues long. The germline V gene has CDR1 SNHLY and CDR2 FYNNEI.

Written as DNA, the CDR3 is TGTGCCAGCAGTGAAGCCAGTACAGGGTTAAGCTACGAGCAGTACTTC. Translating gives CASSEASTGLSYEQYF. The rearrangement links TRBV6-1 to TRBJ2-7, with D possibly TRBD1 on 6 matching bases. The germline V and J ends were trimmed by 0 bases and 3 bases, with 15 bases remaining between them. CDR3 length: 16 residues. Germline assignment: CDR1 MNHNS and CDR2 SASEGT.

This clone is a singleton in its sample. CDR3 region: CASSFGVNIQYF. The CDR3 DNA follows: TGTGCCAGCAGTTTCGGGGTCAACATTCAGTACTTC. This rearrangement joins TRBV12-3 or TRBV12-4 to TRBJ2-4; perhaps TRBD2 as D (5 bases). The CDR3 runs 12 residues. V was cut by 3 bases and J by 7 bases, with 7 bases left in between.

This chain links TRBV4-1 with TRBJ2-7; possibly TRBD1 for D (6 bases). The CDR3 loop spans 15 amino acids. Trimming shortened V by 3 bases and J by 4 bases, and 16 bases separated the two germline ends. Germline-derived CDR1 and CDR2 are MGHRA and YSYEKL. The chain's CDR3 is CASSQGHLARYEQYF. In nucleotides, the CDR3 is TGCGCCAGCAGCCAGGGACATCTGGCGCGTTACGAGCAGTACTTC.

Notes on this clone: The same CDR3 arises from other DNA sequences in this sample as well. This chain joins TRBV9 and TRBJ1-6; no definite D call. The germline V gene encodes CDR1 SGDLS and CDR2 YYNGEE. There are 16 residues in the CDR3. V lost 0 bases, J lost 0 bases, and 7 bases lay in between. This CDR3 reads CASSVGGSSYNSPLHF. CDR3 DNA: TGTGCCAGCAGCGTAGGCGGGAGCTCCTATAATTCACCCCTCCACTTT.

The chain links TRBV30 to TRBJ1-2; tentatively, D is TRBD1 (6 bases). The CDR3 has 13 residues. Germline V lookup: CDR1 GTSNPN, CDR2 SVGIG (reference sequence). Deletions cut 7 bases from V and 0 bases from J, with 12 bases between. The CDR3 DNA sequence: TGTGCCTCCGCAGGACAGCCTAACTATGGCTACACCTTC. As protein: CASAGQPNYGYTF.

This sequence joins TRBV10-3 and TRBJ1-1, with D perhaps TRBD1 (5 bases). Germline V gene lookup returns CDR1 ENHRY and CDR2 SYGVKD. V was clipped by 11 bases and J by 1 base, with 17 bases between them. The CDR3 consists of 14 residues. This CDR3 is CAASPGLGNTEAFF. CDR3 coding DNA: TGTGCCGCCTCCCCAGGGTTGGGGAACACTGAAGCTTTCTTT.

The rearrangement links TRBV12-3 or TRBV12-4 to TRBJ2-1; no firm D call. With 2 bases removed from V and 6 bases from J, the gap between germline ends came to 8 bases. The CDR3 covers 13 residues. The CDR3 region has the DNA TGTGCCAGCAGTTTATCCCCGCGCAATGAGCAGTTCTTC. This gives the protein CASSLSPRNEQFF.